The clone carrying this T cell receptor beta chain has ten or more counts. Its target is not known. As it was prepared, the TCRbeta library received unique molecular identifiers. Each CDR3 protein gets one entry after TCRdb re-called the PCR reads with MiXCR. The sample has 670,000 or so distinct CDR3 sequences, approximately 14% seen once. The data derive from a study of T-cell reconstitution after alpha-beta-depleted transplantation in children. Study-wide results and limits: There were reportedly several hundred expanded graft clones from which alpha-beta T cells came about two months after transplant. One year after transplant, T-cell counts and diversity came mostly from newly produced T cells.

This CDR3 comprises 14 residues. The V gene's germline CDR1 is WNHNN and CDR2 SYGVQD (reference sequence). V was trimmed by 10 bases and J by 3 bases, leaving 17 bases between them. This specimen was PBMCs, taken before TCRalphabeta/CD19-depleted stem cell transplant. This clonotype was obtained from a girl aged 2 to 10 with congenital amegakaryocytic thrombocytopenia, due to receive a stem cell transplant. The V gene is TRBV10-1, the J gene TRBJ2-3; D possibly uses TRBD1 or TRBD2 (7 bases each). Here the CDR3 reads CATGGTVGTDTQYF. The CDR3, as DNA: TGCGCCACCGGGGGGACAGTCGGGACAGATACGCAGTATTTT.